Listed here are 17 T cell receptor beta chains from one sample, sequenced in a study of T and B cells in COVID-19 patients. Blood genomic DNA input for TRB amplification was about 220-500 ng. BIOMED2 TRB-A/B primer pools were used in multiplex TRB PCR. TCRdb analysed the multiplex PCR reads with MiXCR anew, one entry per CDR3 protein. The sample contains under 15,000 distinct CDR3 sequences, 25% to 30% of which appear only once. Sequences were obtained from blood. The receptors stem from a human donor who had recovered from COVID-19.

This clonotype occurred a few times. The DNA for the CDR3 is TGTGCCAGCAGTTTATCTTTGAATTCACCCCTCCACTTT. It yields the protein CASSLSLNSPLHF. V usage is TRBV27 and J usage is TRBJ1-6; D not resolved. V was cut by 0 bases and J by 7 bases, with 4 bases left in between. Germline V gene sequence: CDR1 MNHEY, CDR2 SMNVEV (reference sequence). This CDR3 region has 13 residues.

This clonotype showed up just a few times. The V gene is TRBV6-2 or TRBV6-3, the J gene TRBJ2-7; possibly TRBD1 for D (6 bases). Per germline, CDR1 MNHEY and CDR2 SVGEGT. V was pared by 5 bases and J by 6 bases, with 11 bases between. This CDR3 comprises 12 residues. CDR3 nucleotide sequence: TGTGCCAGCAGTGCTTGGGGGCGCGAGCAGTACTTC. Protein product: CASSAWGREQYF.

Comment on this clonotype: As the CDR3 is not closed by the conserved phenylalanine or tryptophan, this likely results from a read error. The limits of the CDR3 on the DNA are not certain, so only TCRdb's listed CDR3 is given. The CDR3 protein is CASSLAKST. This rearrangement joins TRBV7-2 to TRBJ2-7. The CDR3 adds up to 9 amino acids, both ends counted. Germline CDR1 and CDR2: SGHTA and FQGNSA.

In this sample, this clonotype turned up a few times. The J gene is TRBJ2-1, the V gene TRBV5-4; 8 nucleotides align to TRBD1. The length of the CDR3 is 15 residues. With 0 bases clipped from V and 4 bases from J, the junction kept 3 bases outside the gene matches. CDR1 is SGHNT, CDR2 YYREEE, per germline (reference sequence). The CDR3 here is CASSLGGQAYNEQFF. The DNA for the CDR3 is TGTGCCAGCAGCTTGGGGGGACAGGCTTACAATGAGCAGTTCTTC.

This clonotype occurred a few times. This rearrangement joins TRBV6-2 or TRBV6-3 to TRBJ2-2; D remains unclear. Per germline, CDR1 MNHEY and CDR2 SVGEGT. V was pared by 6 bases and J by 9 bases, with 8 bases between. This CDR3 comprises 11 residues. CDR3 coding DNA: TGTGCCAGCAGCCCCAGCAGGGAGCTGTTTTTT. Residues: CASSPSRELFF.

Concerning this clonotype itself: At one boundary the junction diverges from the germline segment, which might be a read error. The V and J genes are TRBV7-9 and TRBJ2-1, with 9 positions matching TRBD2. The CDR3 totals 15 residues. From germline, CDR1 is SEHNR and CDR2 FQNEAQ (reference sequence). Here the CDR3 DNA reads TGTGCCAGCAGTTTAGCGGGAGACCCCTACAATGAGCAGTTCTTC. Protein product: CASSLAGDPYNEQFF.

This clonotype has a handful of counts. This chain connects TRBV19 to TRBJ1-3, with D perhaps matching TRBD1 (5 bases). V was cut by 6 bases and J by 2 bases, with 11 bases left in between. Germline assignment: CDR1 LNHDA and CDR2 SQIVND (reference sequence). The CDR3 has 14 residues. For the CDR3, the DNA is TGTGCCAGTAGACCGGGACGGACTGGAAACACCATATATTTT. Encoded protein: CASRPGRTGNTIYF.

This clonotype showed up just a few times. The genes are TRBV5-6 and TRBJ2-1; 12 bases are shared with TRBD2. The CDR3 length is 16 residues. Germline V gene lookup returns CDR1 SGHDT and CDR2 YYEEEE. After removal of 4 bases from V and 4 bases from J, the junction contained 6 bases not matched to a gene. The CDR3 sequence is CASSPRLAGGYNEQFF. As DNA, the CDR3 is TGTGCCAGCAGCCCCCGGCTAGCGGGGGGGTACAATGAGCAGTTCTTC.

By frequency in the sample, this clonotype is medium-sized. The V and J genes are TRBV29-1 and TRBJ2-7, with D hard to call. The germline V and J ends were trimmed by 2 bases and 2 bases, with 10 bases remaining between them. CDR1 is SQVTM, CDR2 ANQGSEA, per germline. The CDR3 runs 13 residues. This chain's CDR3 is CSVELQTAYEQYF. CDR3 bases: TGCAGCGTTGAATTACAAACCGCCTACGAGCAGTACTTC.

This chain connects TRBV5-4 to TRBJ1-6; 7 bases are shared with TRBD1. Germline loops: CDR1 SGHNT, CDR2 YYREEE (reference sequence). The V segment lost 4 bases and the J segment 5 bases; nucleotides outside the gene matches: 6. This CDR3 spans 15 amino acids. The CDR3 DNA is TGTGCCAGCAGCATAGGACAGGCTGATAATTCACCCCTCCACTTT. Translating gives CASSIGQADNSPLHF. The full variable domain, its missing parts supplied by reference TRBV5-4 and TRBJ1-6, is ETGVTQSPTHLIKTRGQQVTLRCSSQSGHNTVSWYQQALGQGPQFIFQYYREEENGRGNFPPRFSGLQFPNYSSELNVNALELDDSALYLCASSIGQADNSPLHFGNGTRLTVT.

This clonotype occurred a few times. The chain uses TRBV12-3 or TRBV12-4 and TRBJ1-1; D call uncertain. The CDR3 spans 12 residues. The V gene lost 0 bases and the J gene lost 5 bases, with 4 bases spanning the gap. CDR3 sequence (DNA): TGTGCCAGCAGTTTAGCGGGGACTGAAGCTTTCTTT. Translating gives CASSLAGTEAFF.

Points on this clonotype: One base away lies a much larger clone, so this may be a sequencing read error. The chain uses TRBV6-6 and TRBJ2-7, with D maybe TRBD1 (6 bases). V lost 7 bases, J lost 3 bases, and 10 bases lay in between. The CDR3 extends over 12 amino acids. CDR1 and CDR2 from the germline V gene are MNHNY and SVGAGI (reference sequence). CDR3 bases: TGTGCCAGCACCGGGACAATCTACGAGCAGTACTTC. Its translation: CASTGTIYEQYF.

V is TRBV30 and J is TRBJ2-7, with 8 nucleotides matching TRBD2. The CDR3 spans 15 residues. The J segment lost 3 bases and the V segment lost 4 bases, leaving 11 bases of the junction unmatched. Germline assignment: CDR1 GTSNPN and CDR2 SVGIG (reference sequence). CDR3 sequence reads: CAWMVRGGGSYEQYF. CDR3 sequence (DNA): TGTGCCTGGATGGTTCGGGGGGGGGGAAGCTACGAGCAGTACTTC.

This clonotype is medium-sized (0.01 to 0.1%) by share. In DNA form, the CDR3 reads TGTGCCAGTAGTAGTATCGGAACAGCCTACGAGCAGTACTTC. Translated: CASSSIGTAYEQYF. The gene calls are TRBV19 and TRBJ2-7; D is uncertain. Trimming cost V 4 bases and J 2 bases, with 12 bases left between them. Per germline, CDR1 LNHDA and CDR2 SQIVND (reference sequence). This CDR3 has 14 residues.

This clonotype was counted ten times or more. The chain couples TRBV19 to TRBJ1-3; D gene unclear. V shed 1 base and J shed 4 bases, with 2 bases lying between them. This CDR3 comprises 12 residues. Germline CDR1 reads LNHDA; CDR2 reads SQIVND (reference sequence). The CDR3 spells CASSIAGNTIYF. In DNA form, the CDR3 reads TGTGCCAGTAGTATAGCCGGAAACACCATATATTTT.

This clonotype is classed as medium-sized. The V gene is TRBV29-1, the J gene TRBJ2-6; D ambiguous. CDR1 is SQVTM, CDR2 ANQGSEA, per germline. V was cut by 7 bases and J by 3 bases, with 10 bases left in between. This CDR3 contains 13 residues. In DNA form, the CDR3 reads TGCAGCGCAACCCCATATGGGGCCAACGTCCTGACTTTC. This gives the protein CSATPYGANVLTF.

This clonotype was seen ten or more times. The rearrangement links TRBV12-3 or TRBV12-4 to TRBJ2-1; 10 positions agree with TRBD2. The CDR3 contains 14 residues. With V trimmed by 9 bases and J by 2 bases, 4 bases remained unmatched. The CDR3, as DNA: TGTGCCAGTCGGACTAGCGGAACCTACAATGAGCAGTTCTTC. Translation: CASRTSGTYNEQFF.